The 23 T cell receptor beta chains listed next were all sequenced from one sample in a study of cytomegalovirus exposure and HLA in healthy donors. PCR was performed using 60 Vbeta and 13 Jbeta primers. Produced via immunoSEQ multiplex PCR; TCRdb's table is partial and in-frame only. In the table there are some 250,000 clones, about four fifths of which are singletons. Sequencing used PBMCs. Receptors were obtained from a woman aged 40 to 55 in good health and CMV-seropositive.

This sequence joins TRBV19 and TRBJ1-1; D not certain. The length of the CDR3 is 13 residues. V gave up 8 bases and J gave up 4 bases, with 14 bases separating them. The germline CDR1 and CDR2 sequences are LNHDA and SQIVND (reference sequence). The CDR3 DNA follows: TGTGCCAGTGGGTCCTCTGAGGGCACTGAAGCTTTCTTT. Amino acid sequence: CASGSSEGTEAFF. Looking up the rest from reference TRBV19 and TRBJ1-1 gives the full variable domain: DGGITQSPKYLFRKEGQNVTLSCEQNLNHDAMYWYRQDPGQGLRLIYYSQIVNDFQKGDIAEGYSVSREKKESFPLTVTSAQKNPTAFYLCASGSSEGTEAFFGQGTRLTVV.

In nucleotides, the CDR3 is TGTGCCTGGAGTGGGGACAGAACTTCACAAGAGACCCAGTACTTC. Encoded protein: CAWSGDRTSQETQYF. The chain recombines TRBV30 with TRBJ2-5, with TRBD1 identical over 7 bases. V shed 1 base and J 2 bases; nucleotides not matched to a gene: 7. CDR1 and CDR2 from the germline V gene are GTSNPN and SVGIG (reference sequence). The CDR3 loop spans 15 amino acids.

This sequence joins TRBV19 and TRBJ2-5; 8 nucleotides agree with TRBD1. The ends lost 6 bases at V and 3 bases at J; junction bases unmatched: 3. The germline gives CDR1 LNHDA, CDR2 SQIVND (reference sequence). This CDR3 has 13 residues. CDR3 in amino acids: CASRIQGEETQYF. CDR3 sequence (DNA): TGTGCCAGTAGGATACAGGGGGAAGAGACCCAGTACTTC.

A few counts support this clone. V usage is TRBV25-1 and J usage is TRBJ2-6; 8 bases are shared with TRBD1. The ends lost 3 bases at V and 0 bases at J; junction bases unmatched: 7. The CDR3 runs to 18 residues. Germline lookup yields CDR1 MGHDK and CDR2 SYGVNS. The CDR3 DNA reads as TGTGCCAGCAGTGATTCGGGACAGGAGCTCTCTGGGGCCAACGTCCTGACTTTC. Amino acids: CASSDSGQELSGANVLTF.

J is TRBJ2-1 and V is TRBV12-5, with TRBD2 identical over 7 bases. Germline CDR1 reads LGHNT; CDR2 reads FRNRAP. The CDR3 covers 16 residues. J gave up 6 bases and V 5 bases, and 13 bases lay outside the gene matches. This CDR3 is CASGLTGLGVGNEQFF. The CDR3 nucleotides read TGTGCTAGTGGTCTAACAGGACTAGGGGTCGGCAATGAGCAGTTCTTC.

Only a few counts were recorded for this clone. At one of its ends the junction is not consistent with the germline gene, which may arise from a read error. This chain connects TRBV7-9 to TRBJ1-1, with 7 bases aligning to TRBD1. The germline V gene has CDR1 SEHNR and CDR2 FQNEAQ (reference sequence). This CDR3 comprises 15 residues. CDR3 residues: CSSSPTGIQNTEAFF. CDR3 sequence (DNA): TGTTCCAGCAGCCCGACAGGGATCCAGAACACTGAAGCTTTCTTT.

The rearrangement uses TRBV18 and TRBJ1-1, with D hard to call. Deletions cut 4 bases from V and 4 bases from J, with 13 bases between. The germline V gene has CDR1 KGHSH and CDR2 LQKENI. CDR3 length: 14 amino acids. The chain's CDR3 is CASSRPEKTTEAFF. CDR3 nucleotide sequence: TGTGCCAGCTCACGTCCGGAGAAAACCACTGAAGCTTTCTTT.

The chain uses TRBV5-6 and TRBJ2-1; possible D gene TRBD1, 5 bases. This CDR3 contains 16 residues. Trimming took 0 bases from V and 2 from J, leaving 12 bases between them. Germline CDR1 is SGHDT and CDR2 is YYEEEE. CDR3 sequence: CASSLGQTRTYNEQFF. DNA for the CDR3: TGTGCCAGCAGCTTGGGACAGACCCGAACCTACAATGAGCAGTTCTTC.

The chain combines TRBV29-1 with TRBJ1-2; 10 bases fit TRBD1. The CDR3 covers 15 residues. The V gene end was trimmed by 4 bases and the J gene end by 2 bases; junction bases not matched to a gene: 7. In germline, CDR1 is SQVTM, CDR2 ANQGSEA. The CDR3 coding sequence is TGCAGCGTTGGGGACCCGGGACAGGGGAACTATGGCTACACCTTC. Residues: CSVGDPGQGNYGYTF.

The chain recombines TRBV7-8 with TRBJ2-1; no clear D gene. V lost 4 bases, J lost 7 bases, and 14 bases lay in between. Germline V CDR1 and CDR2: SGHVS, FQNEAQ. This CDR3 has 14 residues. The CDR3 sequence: CASSSTGSGNEQFF. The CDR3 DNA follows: TGTGCCAGCAGCTCCACTGGGTCGGGTAATGAGCAGTTCTTC.

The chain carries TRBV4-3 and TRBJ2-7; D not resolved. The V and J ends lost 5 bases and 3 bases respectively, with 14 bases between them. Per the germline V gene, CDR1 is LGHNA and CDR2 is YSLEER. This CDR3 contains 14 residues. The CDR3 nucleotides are TGCGCCAGCAGCGTCGCCGGCGACTTCTACGAGCAGTACTTC. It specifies CASSVAGDFYEQYF.

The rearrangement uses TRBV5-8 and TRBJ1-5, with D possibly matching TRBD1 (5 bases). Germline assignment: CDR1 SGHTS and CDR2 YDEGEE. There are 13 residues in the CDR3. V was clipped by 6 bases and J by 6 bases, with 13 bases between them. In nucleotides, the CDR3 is TGTGCCAGCATCCACGGGGGGACTCAGCCCCAGCATTTT. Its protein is CASIHGGTQPQHF.

In DNA, the CDR3 is TGCGCCAGCAGCCAGGACAGGGTGGGCACTGAAGCTTTCTTT. This encodes CASSQDRVGTEAFF. This chain connects TRBV5-1 to TRBJ1-1; 8 nucleotides agree with TRBD1. The CDR3 has 14 amino acids. Trimming took 4 bases from V and 4 from J; bases not matched to a gene: 6. The germline CDR1 and CDR2 sequences are SGHRS and YFSETQ.

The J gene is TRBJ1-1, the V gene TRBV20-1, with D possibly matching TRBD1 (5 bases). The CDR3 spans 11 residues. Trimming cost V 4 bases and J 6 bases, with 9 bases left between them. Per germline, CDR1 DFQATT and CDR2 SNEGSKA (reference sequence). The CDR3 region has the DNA TGCAGTGCTAAGGGCAGGGCTGAAGCTTTCTTT. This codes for CSAKGRAEAFF.

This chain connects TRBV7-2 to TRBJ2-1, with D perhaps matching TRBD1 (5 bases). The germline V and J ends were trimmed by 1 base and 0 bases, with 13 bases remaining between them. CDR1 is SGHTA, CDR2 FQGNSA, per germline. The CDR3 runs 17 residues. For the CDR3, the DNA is TGTGCCAGCAGCTTAGGGTTCGGACATAGCTCCTACAATGAGCAGTTCTTC. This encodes CASSLGFGHSSYNEQFF. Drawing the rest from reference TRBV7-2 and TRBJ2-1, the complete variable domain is GAGVSQSPSNKVTEKGKDVELRCDPISGHTALYWYRQSLGQGLEFLIYFQGNSAPDKSGLPSDRFSAERTGGSVSTLTIQRTQQEDSAVYLCASSLGFGHSSYNEQFFGPGTRLTVL.

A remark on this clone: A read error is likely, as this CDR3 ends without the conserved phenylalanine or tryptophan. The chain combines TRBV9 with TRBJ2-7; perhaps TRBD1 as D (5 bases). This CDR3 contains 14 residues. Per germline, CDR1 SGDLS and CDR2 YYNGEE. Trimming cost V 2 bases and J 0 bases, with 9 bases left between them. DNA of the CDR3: TGTGCCAGCAGCGTCCAGGGTAACTCCTACGAGCAGTACCTC. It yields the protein CASSVQGNSYEQYL.

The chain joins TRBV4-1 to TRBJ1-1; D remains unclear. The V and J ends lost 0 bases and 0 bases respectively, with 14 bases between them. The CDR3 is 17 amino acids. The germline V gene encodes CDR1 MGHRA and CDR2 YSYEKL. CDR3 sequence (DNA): TGCGCCAGCAGCCAAGAATTCCAGGTCCCGATGAACACTGAAGCTTTCTTT. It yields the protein CASSQEFQVPMNTEAFF.

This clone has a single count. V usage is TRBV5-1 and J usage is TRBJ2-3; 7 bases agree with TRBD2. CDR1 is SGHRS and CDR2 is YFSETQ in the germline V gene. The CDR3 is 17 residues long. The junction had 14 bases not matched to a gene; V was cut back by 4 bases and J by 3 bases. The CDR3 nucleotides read TGCGCCAGCAGCGGTATCGGCGGGGGAGGAGGGACAGATACGCAGTATTTT. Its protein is CASSGIGGGGGTDTQYF.

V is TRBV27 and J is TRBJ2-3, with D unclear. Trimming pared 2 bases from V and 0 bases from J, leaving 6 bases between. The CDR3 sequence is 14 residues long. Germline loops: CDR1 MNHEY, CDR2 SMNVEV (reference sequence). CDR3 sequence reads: CASSLGGSTDTQYF. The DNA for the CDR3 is TGTGCCAGCAGTTTAGGCGGTAGCACAGATACGCAGTATTTT.

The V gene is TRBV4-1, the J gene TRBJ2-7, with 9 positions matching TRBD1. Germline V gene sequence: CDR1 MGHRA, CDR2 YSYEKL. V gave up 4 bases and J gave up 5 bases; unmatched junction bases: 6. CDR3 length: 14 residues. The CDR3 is CASSPPDRGHEQYF. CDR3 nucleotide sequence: TGCGCCAGCAGCCCTCCGGACAGGGGTCACGAGCAGTACTTC.

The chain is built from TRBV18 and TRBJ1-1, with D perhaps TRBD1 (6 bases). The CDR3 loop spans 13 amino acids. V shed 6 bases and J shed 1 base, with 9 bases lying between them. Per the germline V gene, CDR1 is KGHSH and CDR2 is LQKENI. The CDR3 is CASSSDRNTEAFF. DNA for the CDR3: TGTGCCAGCTCCTCGGACAGGAACACTGAAGCTTTCTTT.

Here the CDR3 DNA reads TGTGCCAGCAGCGGCGGGGACAGGGCCCTCGATGAGCAGTTCTTC. Its translation is CASSGGDRALDEQFF. This chain connects TRBV9 to TRBJ2-1; TRBD1 matches at 9 bases. The length of the CDR3 is 15 residues. With 3 bases clipped from V and 8 bases from J, the junction kept 9 bases outside the gene matches. From germline, CDR1 is SGDLS and CDR2 YYNGEE.

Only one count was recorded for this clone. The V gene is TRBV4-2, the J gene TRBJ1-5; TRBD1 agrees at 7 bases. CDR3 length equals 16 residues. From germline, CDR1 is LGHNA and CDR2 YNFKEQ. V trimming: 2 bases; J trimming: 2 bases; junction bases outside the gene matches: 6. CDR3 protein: CASSQLGQAGNQPQHF. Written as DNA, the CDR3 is TGTGCCAGCAGCCAACTCGGACAGGCTGGCAATCAGCCCCAGCATTTT.